This T cell receptor beta chain was recorded in a study of cytomegalovirus exposure and HLA in healthy donors. Study results and limitations: According to reports, the classifier identified cytomegalovirus status with high specificity and sensitivity. The investigators catalogued 150 to 200 TCR beta chains as cytomegalovirus-associated. In a later analysis, specific HLA alleles were associated with 16,000 or so TCR beta sequences at a 0.05 false discovery rate.

Regarding this clone: The target antigen is unknown.

Donors were nominally healthy when sampled, though unrecorded immune exposures were likely. The study ran its PCR with 60 Vbeta and 13 Jbeta primers. TCRdb keeps only in-frame clones here, not all; method: immunoSEQ multiplex PCR. The table has a few hundred thousand clones, nearly 80% seen once. J lost 7 bases, V lost 6 bases, and 11 bases had no gene match. Germline CDR1 reads MGHDK; CDR2 reads SYGVNS. This CDR3 spans 15 amino acids. The specimen sequenced was PBMCs. The J gene is TRBJ2-2, the V gene TRBV25-1; TRBD2 matches 7 bases. The sequence derives from a young man in good health and CMV-seronegative. Here the CDR3 reads CASSLWGREGGELFF. As DNA, the CDR3 is TGTGCCAGCAGCTTGTGGGGCAGGGAGGGCGGGGAGCTGTTTTTT.